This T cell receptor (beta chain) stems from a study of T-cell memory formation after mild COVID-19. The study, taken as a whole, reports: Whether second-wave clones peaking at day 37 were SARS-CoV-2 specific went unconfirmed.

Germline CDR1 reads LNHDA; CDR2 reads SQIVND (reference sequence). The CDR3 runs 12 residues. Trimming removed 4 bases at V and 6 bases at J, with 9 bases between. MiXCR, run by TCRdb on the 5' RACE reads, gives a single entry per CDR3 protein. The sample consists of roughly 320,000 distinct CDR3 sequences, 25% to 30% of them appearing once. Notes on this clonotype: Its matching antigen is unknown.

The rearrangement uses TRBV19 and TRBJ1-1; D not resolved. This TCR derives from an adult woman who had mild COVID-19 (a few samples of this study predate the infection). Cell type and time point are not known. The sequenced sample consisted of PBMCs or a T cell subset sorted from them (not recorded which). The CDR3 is CASSNRPPEAFF. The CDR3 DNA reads TGTGCCAGTAGTAACCGACCACCTGAAGCTTTCTTT.